Below, 20 T cell receptor beta chains from the same sample are listed, as sequenced in a study of T cell repertoires in cytomegalovirus infection. TCRdb re-called the reads with MiXCR, one entry per CDR3 protein. The repertoire holds about 700,000 distinct CDR3 sequences, with about 33% as singletons. Which antigens these TCRs recognize remains unknown. The sample consisted of cultured PBMCs, taken from culture after CMV antigen stimulation. These receptors all come from a human donor in good health (CMV status not recorded). Some clones in this sample may be carry-over from other donors' samples.

The genes are TRBV27 and TRBJ2-1, with D possibly TRBD2 on 6 matching bases. Trimming took off 8 bases at V and 6 bases at J, with 14 bases between the two ends. CDR1 and CDR2 (germline): MNHEY, SMNVEV (reference sequence). The CDR3 runs 13 residues. The chain's CDR3 is CASSAGKVNEQFF. The CDR3 DNA reads TGTGCCAGCTCCGCGGGGAAGGTCAATGAGCAGTTCTTC.

The chain recombines TRBV7-6 with TRBJ1-1, with D unclear. CDR1 and CDR2 (germline): SGHVS, FNYEAQ. Deletions cut 2 bases from V and 4 bases from J, with 14 bases between. This CDR3 contains 15 residues. CDR3: CASSLISGYGTEAFF. The DNA of the CDR3 is TGTGCCAGCAGCTTAATATCCGGGTACGGCACTGAAGCTTTCTTT.

The chain couples TRBV9 to TRBJ2-5, with D possibly TRBD2 on 6 matching bases. The V end lost 0 bases, the J end lost 9 bases, and 18 bases lay between the germline ends. The CDR3 totals 15 residues. Germline CDR1 SGDLS, CDR2 YYNGEE. Here the CDR3 reads CASSVAPWGGGAQYF. CDR3 bases: TGTGCCAGCAGCGTAGCACCTTGGGGAGGAGGGGCCCAGTACTTC.

A few counts support this clonotype. The V call is TRBV7-4, the J call TRBJ2-1; 7 positions match TRBD2. From germline, CDR1 is SGHVT and CDR2 SQSDAQ. This CDR3 is 13 amino acids long. For the CDR3, the DNA is TGTGAGGACGTGGGGACTATATCGTTAGAGCAGTTCTTC. Amino acids: CEDVGTISLEQFF.

For the CDR3, the DNA is TGTGCCAGCAAACGGAGAGCAAACACCGGGGAGCTGTTTTTT. Translated, it gives CASKRRANTGELFF. This chain uses TRBV6-1 with TRBJ2-2, with no clear D. The V and J ends lost 7 bases and 2 bases respectively, with 11 bases between them. Germline V gene sequence: CDR1 MNHNS, CDR2 SASEGT. The CDR3 runs to 14 residues.

The chain links TRBV19 to TRBJ2-1; D is undetermined. CDR3 length: 14 amino acids. CDR1 and CDR2 (germline): LNHDA, SQIVND (reference sequence). V shed 3 bases and J shed 2 bases, with 8 bases lying between them. The CDR3 DNA follows: TGTGCCAGTAGTATGGGTGGGGCCTACAATGAGCAGTTCTTC. It encodes CASSMGGAYNEQFF. The full variable domain, in which reference TRBV19 and TRBJ2-1 provide the parts outside the CDR3, is DGGITQSPKYLFRKEGQNVTLSCEQNLNHDAMYWYRQDPGQGLRLIYYSQIVNDFQKGDIAEGYSVSREKKESFPLTVTSAQKNPTAFYLCASSMGGAYNEQFFGPGTRLTVL.

The genes are TRBV7-2 and TRBJ1-1; TRBD1 might be the D (5 bases). Per germline, CDR1 SGHTA and CDR2 FQGNSA. CDR3 length: 13 amino acids. V lost 1 base and J 6 bases, leaving 9 bases between the germline ends. The CDR3 DNA reads as TGTGCCAGCAGCTTAGGTCCCAGGGCTGAAGCTTTCTTT. Its translation is CASSLGPRAEAFF.

This clonotype was observed a handful of times. This chain connects TRBV4-1 to TRBJ2-3; D unresolved. This CDR3 is built from 15 residues. Germline V CDR1 and CDR2: MGHRA, YSYEKL. V lost 4 bases to trimming and J lost 3 bases, with 14 bases between them. In DNA, the CDR3 is TGCGCCAGCAGCCCCACCACCGGCTCAACAGATACGCAGTATTTT. Its protein is CASSPTTGSTDTQYF.

Only a few counts were recorded for this clonotype. This chain uses TRBV4-1 with TRBJ2-1, with 10 bases aligning to TRBD2. CDR1 and CDR2 (germline): MGHRA, YSYEKL. The trim removed 1 base at V and 2 bases at J, leaving 5 bases unmatched. The CDR3 is 17 residues long. This chain's CDR3 is CASSQVFSGRPYNEQFF. In DNA form, the CDR3 reads TGCGCCAGCAGCCAAGTTTTTAGCGGGAGGCCCTACAATGAGCAGTTCTTC.

The chain joins TRBV18 to TRBJ1-1; weak D call: TRBD1 (5 bases). With 6 bases removed from V and 0 bases from J, the gap between germline ends came to 17 bases. The CDR3 sequence is 16 residues long. The germline V gene encodes CDR1 KGHSH and CDR2 LQKENI. DNA for the CDR3: TGTGCCAGCTCCCCAGTGGAGATGGGGCTGAACACTGAAGCTTTCTTT. The encoded protein is CASSPVEMGLNTEAFF.

The J gene is TRBJ1-3, the V gene TRBV6-1; TRBD1 agrees at 8 bases. Germline V CDR1 and CDR2: MNHNS, SASEGT. Trimming took 3 bases from V and 0 from J; bases not matched to a gene: 10. The CDR3 length is 18 residues. CDR3 sequence: CASSERIPGQDSGNTIYF. CDR3 nucleotide sequence: TGTGCCAGCAGTGAGAGGATCCCGGGACAGGACTCTGGAAACACCATATATTTT.

This clonotype was seen more than once but under ten times. This chain links TRBV2 with TRBJ1-4; D not certain. This CDR3 spans 14 amino acids. CDR1 is SNHLY and CDR2 is FYNNEI in the germline V gene. Trimming removed 6 bases from V and 4 bases from J, with 12 bases in between. CDR3 bases: TGTGCCAGCAGGGAACAGATAAATAATGAAAAACTGTTTTTT. This gives the protein CASREQINNEKLFF.

This clonotype occurred a few times. This chain links TRBV7-9 with TRBJ1-6; possibly TRBD1 for D (6 bases). V was clipped by 4 bases and J by 7 bases, with 17 bases between them. Per germline, CDR1 SEHNR and CDR2 FQNEAQ (reference sequence). There are 16 residues in the CDR3. The CDR3 DNA is TGTGCCAGCAGCTGGGCGGGGGGCCTATCCAATTCACCCCTCCACTTT. Protein product: CASSWAGGLSNSPLHF.

The rearrangement links TRBV14 to TRBJ1-2, with 9 bases lining up with TRBD1. With V trimmed by 1 base and J by 5 bases, 5 bases remained unmatched. Germline values: CDR1 SGHDN, CDR2 FVKESK. The CDR3 covers 15 residues. The CDR3 region has the DNA TGTGCCAGCAGCCAAGGGGACAGGGTAGGGTATGGCTACACCTTC. The encoded protein is CASSQGDRVGYGYTF. The entire variable domain, with the rest obtained from reference TRBV14 and TRBJ1-2, is as follows: EAGVTQFPSHSVIEKGQTVTLRCDPISGHDNLYWYRRVMGKEIKFLLHFVKESKQDESGMPNNRFLAERTGGTYSTLKVQPAELEDSGVYFCASSQGDRVGYGYTFGSGTRLTVV.

The rearrangement joins TRBV6-2 or TRBV6-3 to TRBJ2-2, with 8 bases aligning to TRBD2. The ends lost 4 bases at V and 3 bases at J; junction bases unmatched: 13. Germline loops: CDR1 MNHEY, CDR2 SVGEGT. This CDR3 is built from 18 residues. For the CDR3, the DNA is TGTGCCAGCAGTTCTTCCCCCTGGACTAGCCGATACACCGGGGAGCTGTTTTTT. This encodes CASSSSPWTSRYTGELFF.

The chain joins TRBV5-6 to TRBJ2-7; D call uncertain. V gave up 1 base and J gave up 3 bases, with 20 bases separating them. CDR1 is SGHDT, CDR2 YYEEEE, per germline. The length of the CDR3 is 17 residues. DNA of the CDR3: TGTGCCAGCAGCTTGTTTGAAAGGGTAACCCCTTACTACGAGCAGTACTTC. Amino acids: CASSLFERVTPYYEQYF.

This clonotype was observed a few times. V gene TRBV7-6 combines with J gene TRBJ2-3; 7 bases map to TRBD2. The V segment lost 5 bases and the J segment 4 bases; nucleotides outside the gene matches: 9. CDR3 length equals 15 residues. Germline CDR1 reads SGHVS; CDR2 reads FNYEAQ. CDR3 DNA: TGTGCCAGCAGCCCAAGCACTAGCGTTGCAGATACGCAGTATTTT. Its translation is CASSPSTSVADTQYF. Supplemented by reference TRBV7-6 and TRBJ2-3, the full variable domain reads GAGVSQSPRYKVTKRGQDVALRCDPISGHVSLYWYRQALGQGPEFLTYFNYEAQQDKSGLPNDRFSAERPEGSISTLTIQRTEQRDSAMYRCASSPSTSVADTQYFGPGTRLTVL.

The J gene is TRBJ2-1, the V gene TRBV5-1; TRBD2 aligns across 10 bases. V lost 5 bases to trimming and J lost 5 bases; unmatched junction nucleotides: 10. Germline V gene sequence: CDR1 SGHRS, CDR2 YFSETQ. The CDR3 is 16 amino acids. CDR3 protein: CASSIIGTSENNEQFF. The CDR3, as DNA: TGCGCCAGCAGTATTATCGGGACTAGCGAGAACAATGAGCAGTTCTTC.

A word on this clonotype: The CDR3 ends on some other residue instead of the conserved phenylalanine or tryptophan, so this is likely a read error. CDR3 nucleotide sequence: TGCAGCGGTCTCACAGGTGAAGCTTTCTCT. Translating it yields CSGLTGEAFS. The chain has TRBV29-1 and TRBJ1-1; D is possibly TRBD1 (5 bases). Germline values: CDR1 SQVTM, CDR2 ANQGSEA. Trimming took off 7 bases at V and 7 bases at J, with 10 bases between the two ends. The CDR3 has 10 amino acids.

This clonotype was seen a few times. The chain couples TRBV7-2 to TRBJ1-5, with D uncertain. The CDR3 length is 13 residues. Germline CDR1 reads SGHTA; CDR2 reads FQGNSA. Trimming removed 6 bases from V and 6 bases from J, with 12 bases in between. CDR3 in amino acids: CASRRFVGQPQHF. CDR3 DNA: TGTGCCAGCAGGCGCTTTGTGGGTCAGCCCCAGCATTTT. The entire variable domain, with the rest obtained from reference TRBV7-2 and TRBJ1-5, is as follows: GAGVSQSPSNKVTEKGKDVELRCDPISGHTALYWYRQSLGQGLEFLIYFQGNSAPDKSGLPSDRFSAERTGGSVSTLTIQRTQQEDSAVYLCASRRFVGQPQHFGDGTRLSIL.